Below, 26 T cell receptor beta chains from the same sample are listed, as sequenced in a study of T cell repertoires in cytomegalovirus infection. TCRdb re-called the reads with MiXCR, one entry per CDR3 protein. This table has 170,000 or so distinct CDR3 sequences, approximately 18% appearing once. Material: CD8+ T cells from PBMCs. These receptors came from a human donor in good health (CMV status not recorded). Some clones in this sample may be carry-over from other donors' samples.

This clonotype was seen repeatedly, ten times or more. The CDR3 protein is CASGWRAGELFF. Here the CDR3 DNA reads TGTGCCAGCGGCTGGAGGGCCGGGGAGCTGTTTTTT. The chain uses TRBV7-2 and TRBJ2-2, with D possibly TRBD2 on 6 matching bases. CDR1 is SGHTA and CDR2 is FQGNSA in the germline V gene. Between the trimmed V and J ends, which lost 8 bases and 6 bases, there was a span of 10 bases. CDR3 length: 12 residues. Full variable domain (missing parts from reference TRBV7-2 and TRBJ2-2): GAGVSQSPSNKVTEKGKDVELRCDPISGHTALYWYRQSLGQGLEFLIYFQGNSAPDKSGLPSDRFSAERTGGSVSTLTIQRTQQEDSAVYLCASGWRAGELFFGEGSRLTVL.

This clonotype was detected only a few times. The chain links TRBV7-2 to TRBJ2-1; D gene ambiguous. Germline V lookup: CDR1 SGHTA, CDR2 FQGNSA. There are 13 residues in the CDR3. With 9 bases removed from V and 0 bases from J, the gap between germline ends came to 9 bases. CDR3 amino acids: CASTQSSYNEQFF. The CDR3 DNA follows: TGTGCCAGTACCCAGAGCTCCTACAATGAGCAGTTCTTC.

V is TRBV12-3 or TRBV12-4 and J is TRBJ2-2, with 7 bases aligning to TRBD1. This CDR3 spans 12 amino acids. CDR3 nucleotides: TGTGCGATCAGCAGGGGGACAGGGGAGCTGTTTTTT. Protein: CAISRGTGELFF.

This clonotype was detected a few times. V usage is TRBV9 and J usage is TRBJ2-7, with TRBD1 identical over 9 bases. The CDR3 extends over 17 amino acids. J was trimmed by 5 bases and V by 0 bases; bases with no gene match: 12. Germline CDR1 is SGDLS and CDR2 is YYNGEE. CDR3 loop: CASSVGSSGTGSDEQYF. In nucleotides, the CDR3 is TGTGCCAGCAGCGTAGGGTCCTCCGGGACAGGGTCCGACGAGCAGTACTTC.

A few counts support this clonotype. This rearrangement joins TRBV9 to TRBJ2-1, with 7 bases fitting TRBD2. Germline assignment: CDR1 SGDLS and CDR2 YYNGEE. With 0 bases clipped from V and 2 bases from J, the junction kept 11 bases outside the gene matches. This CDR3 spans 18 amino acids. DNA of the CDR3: TGTGCCAGCAGCGTAGATAACCAGTGGGAGGGCGCCTACAATGAGCAGTTCTTC. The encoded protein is CASSVDNQWEGAYNEQFF.

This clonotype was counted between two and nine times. As DNA, the CDR3 is TGTGCCAGCAGTTTCGGCGGGGAAGCCAGGGAGACCCAGTACTTC. As protein: CASSFGGEARETQYF. The rearrangement links TRBV28 to TRBJ2-5, with D perhaps matching TRBD2 (6 bases). Germline CDR1 and CDR2: MDHEN and SYDVKM. Trimming removed 3 bases at V and 5 bases at J, with 16 bases between. The CDR3 loop spans 15 amino acids.

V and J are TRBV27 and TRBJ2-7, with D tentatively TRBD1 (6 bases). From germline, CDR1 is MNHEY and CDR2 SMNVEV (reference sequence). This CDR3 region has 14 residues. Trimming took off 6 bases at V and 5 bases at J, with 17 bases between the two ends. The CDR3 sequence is CASRTGLPGDEQYF. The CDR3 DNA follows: TGTGCCAGCAGAACAGGGTTGCCCGGCGACGAGCAGTACTTC.

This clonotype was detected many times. CDR3: CASSPERGPYNEQFF. The DNA of the CDR3 is TGTGCCAGCAGCCCTGAGCGGGGGCCATACAATGAGCAGTTCTTC. J is TRBJ2-1 and V is TRBV7-8; 8 positions match TRBD2. Germline trimming cut 5 bases from V and 4 bases from J; bases unmatched to any gene: 7. This CDR3 spans 15 amino acids. Looked up from germline, CDR1 is SGHVS and CDR2 is FQNEAQ. Together with reference TRBV7-8 and TRBJ2-1, the CDR3 gives the full variable domain: GAGVSQSPRYKVAKRGQDVALRCDPISGHVSLFWYQQALGQGPEFLTYFQNEAQLDKSGLPSDRFFAERPEGSVSTLKIQRTQQEDSAVYLCASSPERGPYNEQFFGPGTRLTVL.

CDR3 nucleotide sequence: TGTGCCAGTAGTGTGACAGGGGGTCTGTCGAGTTCCTATAATTCACCCCTCCACTTT. It is translated as CASSVTGGLSSSYNSPLHF. This chain joins TRBV19 and TRBJ1-6, with 9 bases fitting TRBD1. J lost 1 base, V lost 5 bases, and 12 bases had no gene match. CDR1 LNHDA and CDR2 SQIVND come from the germline V gene (reference sequence). There are 19 residues in the CDR3.

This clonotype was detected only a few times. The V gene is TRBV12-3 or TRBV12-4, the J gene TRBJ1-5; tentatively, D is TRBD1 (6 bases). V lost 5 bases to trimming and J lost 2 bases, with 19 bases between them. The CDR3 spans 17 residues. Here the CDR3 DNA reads TGTGCCAGCAGTCTTAGTTTTGCTCAGGGGCGCAATCAGCCCCAGCATTTT. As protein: CASSLSFAQGRNQPQHF.

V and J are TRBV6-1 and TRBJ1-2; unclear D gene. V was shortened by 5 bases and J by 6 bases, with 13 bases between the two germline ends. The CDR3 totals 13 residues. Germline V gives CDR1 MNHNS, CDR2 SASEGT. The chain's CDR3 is CASSPQDQDGYTF. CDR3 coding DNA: TGTGCCAGCAGTCCCCAGGATCAGGATGGCTACACCTTC.

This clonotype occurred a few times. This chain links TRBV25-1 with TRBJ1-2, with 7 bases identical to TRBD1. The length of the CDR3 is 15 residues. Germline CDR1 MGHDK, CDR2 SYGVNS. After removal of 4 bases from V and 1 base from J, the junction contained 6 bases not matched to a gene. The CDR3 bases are TGTGCCAGCAGTGCCCTGGGACAGAATAACTATGGCTACACCTTC. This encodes CASSALGQNNYGYTF.

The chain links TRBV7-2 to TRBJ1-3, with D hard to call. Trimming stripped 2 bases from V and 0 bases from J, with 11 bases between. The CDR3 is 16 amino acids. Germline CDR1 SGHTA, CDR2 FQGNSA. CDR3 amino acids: CASSLRAFTSGNTIYF. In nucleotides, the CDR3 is TGTGCCAGCAGCTTACGGGCGTTTACCTCTGGAAACACCATATATTTT.

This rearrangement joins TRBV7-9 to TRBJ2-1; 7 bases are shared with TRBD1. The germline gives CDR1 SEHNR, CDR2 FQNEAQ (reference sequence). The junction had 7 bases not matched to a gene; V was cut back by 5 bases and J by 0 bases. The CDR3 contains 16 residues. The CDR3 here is CASSTDRADSYNEQFF. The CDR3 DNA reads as TGTGCCAGCAGCACTGACAGGGCAGACTCCTACAATGAGCAGTTCTTC.

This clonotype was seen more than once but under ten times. The CDR3 loop is CSVDRTKETQYF. The CDR3 region has the DNA TGCAGCGTAGACAGGACGAAAGAGACCCAGTACTTC. This rearrangement joins TRBV29-1 to TRBJ2-5; D is possibly TRBD1 (6 bases). Germline CDR1 SQVTM, CDR2 ANQGSEA. The V end lost 6 bases, the J end lost 3 bases, and 11 bases lay between the germline ends. This CDR3 spans 12 amino acids.

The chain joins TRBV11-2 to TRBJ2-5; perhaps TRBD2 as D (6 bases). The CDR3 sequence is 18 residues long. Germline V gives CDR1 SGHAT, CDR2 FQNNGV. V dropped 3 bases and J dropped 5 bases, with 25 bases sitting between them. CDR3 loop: CASSFTDPPLPRGETQYF. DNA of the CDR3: TGTGCCAGCAGCTTCACTGATCCTCCTTTGCCCCGGGGGGAGACCCAGTACTTC.

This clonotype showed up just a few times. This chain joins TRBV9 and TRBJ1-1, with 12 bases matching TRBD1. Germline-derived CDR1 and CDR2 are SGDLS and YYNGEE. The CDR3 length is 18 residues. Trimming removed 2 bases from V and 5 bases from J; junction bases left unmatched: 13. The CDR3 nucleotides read TGTGCCAGCAGCGTTGAGTCCGGGACAGGGGGCTTCGGGACTGAAGCTTTCTTT. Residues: CASSVESGTGGFGTEAFF.

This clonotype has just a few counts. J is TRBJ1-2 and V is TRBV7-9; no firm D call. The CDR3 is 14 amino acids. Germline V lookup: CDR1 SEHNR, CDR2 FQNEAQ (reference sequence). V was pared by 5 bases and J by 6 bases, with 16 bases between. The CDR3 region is CASSIGGGMDGYTF. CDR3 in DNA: TGTGCCAGCAGCATCGGAGGAGGGATGGATGGCTACACCTTC.

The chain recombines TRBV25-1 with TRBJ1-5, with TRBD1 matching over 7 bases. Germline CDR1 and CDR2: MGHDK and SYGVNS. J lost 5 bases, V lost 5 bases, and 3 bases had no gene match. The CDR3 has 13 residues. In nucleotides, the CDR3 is TGTGCCAGCAGTAGAACAGGGGATCAGCCCCAGCATTTT. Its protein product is CASSRTGDQPQHF.

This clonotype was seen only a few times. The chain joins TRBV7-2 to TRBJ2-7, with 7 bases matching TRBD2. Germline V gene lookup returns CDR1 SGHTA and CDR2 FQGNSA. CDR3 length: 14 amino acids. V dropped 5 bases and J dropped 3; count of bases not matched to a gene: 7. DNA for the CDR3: TGTGCCAGCAGCAGACTTACTAGCGTCTACGAGCAGTACTTC. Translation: CASSRLTSVYEQYF.

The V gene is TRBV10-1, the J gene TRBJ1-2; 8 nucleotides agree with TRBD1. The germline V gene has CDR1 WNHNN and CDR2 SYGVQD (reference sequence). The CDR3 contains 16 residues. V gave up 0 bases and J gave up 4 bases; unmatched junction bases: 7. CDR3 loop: CASSESRGTGIYGYTF. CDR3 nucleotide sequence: TGCGCCAGCAGTGAGTCAAGGGGGACAGGTATCTATGGCTACACCTTC.

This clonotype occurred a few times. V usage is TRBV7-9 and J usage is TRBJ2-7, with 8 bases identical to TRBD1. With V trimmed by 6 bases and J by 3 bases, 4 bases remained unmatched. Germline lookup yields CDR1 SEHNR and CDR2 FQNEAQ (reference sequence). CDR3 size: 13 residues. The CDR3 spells CASSSGQVYEQYF. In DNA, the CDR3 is TGTGCCAGCAGTTCGGGACAGGTCTACGAGCAGTACTTC.

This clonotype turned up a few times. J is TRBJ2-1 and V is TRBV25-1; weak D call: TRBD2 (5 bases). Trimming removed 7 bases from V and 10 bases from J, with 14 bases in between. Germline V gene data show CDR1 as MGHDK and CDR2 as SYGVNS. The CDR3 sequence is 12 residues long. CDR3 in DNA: TGTGCCAGCAATCTTGGACTGGGCGAGCAGTTCTTC. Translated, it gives CASNLGLGEQFF. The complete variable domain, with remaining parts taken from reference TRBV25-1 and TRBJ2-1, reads EADIYQTPRYLVIGTGKKITLECSQTMGHDKMYWYQQDPGMELHLIHYSYGVNSTEKGDLSSESTVSRIRTEHFPLTLESARPSHTSQYLCASNLGLGEQFFGPGTRLTVL.

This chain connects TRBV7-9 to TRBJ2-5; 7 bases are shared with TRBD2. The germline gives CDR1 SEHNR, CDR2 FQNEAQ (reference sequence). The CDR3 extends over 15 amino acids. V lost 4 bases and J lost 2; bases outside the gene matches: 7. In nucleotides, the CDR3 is TGTGCCAGCAGCTCAAGGGACTACCAACAAGAGACCCAGTACTTC. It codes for CASSSRDYQQETQYF.

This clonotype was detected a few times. DNA of the CDR3: TGTGCCAGCAGCTTGGGGGGATACCACACTGAAGCTTTCTTT. This translates into CASSLGGYHTEAFF. The rearrangement links TRBV5-6 to TRBJ1-1; D is unresolved. The germline V gene has CDR1 SGHDT and CDR2 YYEEEE. The CDR3 runs 14 residues. Trimming took 0 bases from V and 3 from J, leaving 9 bases between them.

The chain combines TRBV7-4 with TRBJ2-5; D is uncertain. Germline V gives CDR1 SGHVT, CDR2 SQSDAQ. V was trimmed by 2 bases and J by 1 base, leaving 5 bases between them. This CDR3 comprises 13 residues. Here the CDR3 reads CASSLWVQETQYF. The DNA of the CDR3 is TGTGCCAGCAGCTTATGGGTCCAAGAGACCCAGTACTTC.